This is a list of T cell receptor beta chains from one sample in a study of CD8 T cells in Susac syndrome. TCRdb fed the immunoSEQ multiplex PCR reads into MiXCR, producing one record per CDR3 protein. The profile covers over 70,000 distinct CDR3 sequences, with approximately 96% appearing a single time and 0.55% to 0.75% taken by the ten largest. The sequenced material came from CD8+ T cells from PBMCs. These receptor sequences come from a human donor with Susac syndrome. Both conserved end residues are part of each CDR3. D genes are given only for firm matches. Size is omitted from some rows. Given values are once, few, many or a class for expanded clones.

TRBJ2-5 15 NA TRBV12-3/TRBV12-4 TRBD2 TGTGCCAGCAGTTTAGCGGTAGGGAGGGAAGAGACCCAGTACTTC CASSLAVGREETQYF
TRBJ1-5 13 NA TRBV12-3/TRBV12-4 NA TGTGCCAGCAGTTTGTTTGGCAATCAGCCCCAGCATTTT CASSLFGNQPQHF
TRBJ1-4 14 once TRBV27 NA TGTGCCAGCAGTTTTCACCCCGGGTTTGAAAAACTGTTTTTT CASSFHPGFEKLFF
TRBJ1-2 13 NA TRBV6-2/TRBV6-3 NA TGTGCCAGCAGTTCCCTCGAGAACTATGGCTACACCTTC CASSSLENYGYTF
TRBJ1-2 15 NA TRBV5-4 NA TGTGCCAGCAGCTCCCGGGGAGGGGGGAACTATGGCTACACCTTC CASSSRGGGNYGYTF
TRBJ1-5 13 NA TRBV6-5 NA TGTGCCAGCAAACGCGGGGGGGATCAGCCCCAGCATTTT CASKRGGDQPQHF
TRBJ2-4 16 NA TRBV7-9 TRBD2 TGTGCCAGCAGCTTAGAATTAGCGGGGGGCACGCCCATTCAGTACTTC CASSLELAGGTPIQYF
TRBJ1-2 13 NA TRBV29-1 TRBD1 TGCAGCGTTGGGACCGGGACAGGACTTGGCTACACCTTC CSVGTGTGLGYTF
TRBJ2-7 15 once TRBV5-1 TRBD1 TGCGCCAGTTCCAGATCGGGACAGGTCTACTACGAGCAGTACTTC CASSRSGQVYYEQYF
TRBJ1-5 14 NA TRBV9 NA TGTGCCAGCAGCGTGTGGGGGAGCAATCAGCCCCAGCATTTT CASSVWGSNQPQHF
TRBJ2-7 13 NA TRBV11-2 NA TGTGCCAGCAGCTCCCGGACAGCCAGCGAGCAGTACTTC CASSSRTASEQYF
TRBJ2-5 15 NA TRBV5-6 TRBD1 TGTGCCAGCAGCCTGGGGACAGGGCTTAGGGAGACCCAGTACTTC CASSLGTGLRETQYF
TRBJ2-7 11 once TRBV20-1 NA TGCAGTGCTAGTCTCGACAGCGAGCAGTACTTC CSASLDSEQYF
TRBJ1-6 16 NA TRBV3-1 TRBD1 TGTGCCAGCAGCCAACAGGGGGCATCCTATAATTCACCCCTCCACTTT CASSQQGASYNSPLHF
TRBJ2-1 12 NA TRBV27 NA TGTGCCAGCAAGAGACCTCAGAGTGAGCAGTTCTTC CASKRPQSEQFF
TRBJ2-3 14 NA TRBV20-1 TRBD2 TGCAGTGCTAGGACTAGCGGGGCTGGAGATACGCAGTATTTT CSARTSGAGDTQYF